This TCR beta chain was obtained from a study of blood T cells in healthy people across ages. Study-level background: Per two T cells, about one barcoded beta molecule was captured through template switching. Study findings and constraints: Long-lived donors had more naive CD4+ cells and higher diversity than aged donors. Unsorted PBMCs prevented conclusive naive versus antigen-experienced comparison. Estimated diversity, derived from one million T cells, was regarded as an underestimate.

Comments on this clonotype: The antigen remains undetermined.

For the second PCR, which ran for roughly 6 to 11 cycles, a sample-barcoded 5' primer and a J-beta primer mix were used. In TCRdb, the 5' RACE reads were re-called with MiXCR into one record per CDR3 protein. The sample holds approximately 900,000 distinct CDR3 sequences, 48% seen once. V was pared by 5 bases and J by 0 bases, with 10 bases of the junction left unmatched. CDR3 size: 16 residues. V and J are TRBV12-3 or TRBV12-4 and TRBJ2-7, with 7 bases fitting TRBD1. The clonotype originates from a man in his thirties or forties in good health. Specimen: blood. CDR3 nucleotides: TGTGCCAGCAGTCCCCTCGTGGGACAGTACTCCTACGAGCAGTACTTC. Protein product: CASSPLVGQYSYEQYF.